The clone carrying this TCR beta chain was seen more than once but under ten times. Time point meaning: late sampling 161 to 241 days after vaccination in a few convalescent patients. The data belong to a study of vaccination and CD4 T cells after COVID-19. TCRdb processed the PCR reads anew with MiXCR; each CDR3 protein has one entry. Of approximately 40,000 distinct CDR3 sequences listed, 36% are singletons. The CDR3 loop spans 13 amino acids. Germline lookup yields CDR1 SGHTA and CDR2 FQGNSA. Deletions cut 5 bases from V and 6 bases from J, with 14 bases between. Material: CD4+ T cells from blood, obtained about 7 months after SARS-CoV-2 vaccination. This TCR derives from a human donor who had recovered from COVID-19. The chain joins TRBV7-2 to TRBJ2-7; a possible D gene is TRBD2 (5 bases). Here the CDR3 reads CASSLRRFGEQYF. CDR3 nucleotides: TGTGCCAGCAGCCTTAGGAGGTTCGGCGAGCAGTACTTC.